This T cell receptor (beta chain) is from a study of blood T cell repertoires in COVID-19 (dated by TCRdb to 2020 to 2021). Background for the entire study: Samples from collaborators originated in the United States, Italy and Spain and spanned both the acute and convalescent phases of COVID-19. The prospective study material was composed of cDNA or gDNA derived from T cells, B-cell-depleted T cells, or PBMCs. The dataset comprised deeply sampled blood TCRbeta repertoires from subjects exposed to, actively infected with, or recovered from COVID-19. The repertoires were made available in a free public database intended to serve as a resource for research on the immune response to SARS-CoV-2. The samples were drawn from the first 160 participants of the ongoing ImmuneRACE study and from 1,254 subjects provided by 6 global collaborators. Sample metadata almost always included a de-identified subject ID, COVID-19 status, age in years and sex. Where available, HLA class I and class II types were obtained from metadata supplied by the sample provider rather than from assay-based typing.

TCRbeta CDR3 regions were amplified from genomic DNA by means of the immunoSEQ Assay, a bias-controlled multiplex PCR. Per the authors' processing: Within the assay, amplification of reference gene primers was used to estimate how many nucleated cells each sample contained. To quantify the absolute abundance of each unique TCRbeta CDR3 rearrangement, sequence reads were collapsed and filtered. For each sample, productive Simpson clonality was calculated as the square root of Simpson's diversity index across productive rearrangements. The clones in this table, taken by TCRdb from immuneACCESS, are in-frame only. Not every clone is retained; where verified, under half of the shortfall comes from an unresolved V gene, and the cause of the rest is unknown. That table supplies the V and J calls and clone size; D and trimming were determined from the DNA. This sample comprises about 39,000 clones, approximately 85% of them detected only once. The leading ten clones occupy about 4.6% of the sample.

Overall results and qualifications from the work: How much clinical and demographic metadata was included differed by source and by participant, and the metadata was provided uncurated.

The collaborating institutions used their own protocols to collect whole blood in K2EDTA tubes. For TCRbeta analysis, collaborator samples were shipped as frozen whole blood, as isolated PBMCs, or as DNA extracted from either sample type. On this clone itself: The antigen it binds to is not known. Within one base of it there is no much larger clone, and no base qualities were kept.

The sample consisted of peripheral blood. The sequence was obtained from a man aged 55 to 70 with acute or convalescent COVID-19.

At the DNA level, the sequence is TGTGCCAGCAGTTTATCGAGGGACAGGGGACTGGAAGCTTTCTTT. Translated, it reads CASSLSRDRGLEAFF. The chain was built from TRBV27 and TRBJ1-1, with 10 central nucleotides matching TRBD1. Germline trimming amounts to 0 bases on V and 8 bases on J, with 6 as the count of junction bases outside the gene matches. From the cysteine up to the phenylalanine, the CDR3 has a length of 15 residues. CDR3 DNA is the only sequence kept; it has 45 bases, read in frame from the first base. Based on the germline V gene (reference sequence), the CDR1 and CDR2 sequences are MNHEY and SMNVEV.